Reported below is one TCR beta chain. A junction end diverges from the germline sequence, so it may reflect a read error. Germline assignment: CDR1 LGHNT and CDR2 FRNRAP. The length of the CDR3 is 15 residues. The source of the sample is a study of OX40 agonist ivuxolimab in advanced cancers. Study-wide background: Patients' therapy was ivuxolimab, an antibody that acts as an agonist of OX40 (CD134). Aged 23 to 79 with a mean of roughly 63 years, they were approximately 79% male.

The table came from immunoSEQ multiplex PCR; TCRdb's copy has only in-frame clones and leaves some out. The table lists 50,000 or so clones, approximately 82% of them singletons. Samples were taken at baseline and on day 1 of cycles 4 and 7. V gene TRBV12-5 combines with J gene TRBJ2-2; D might be TRBD2 (5 bases). The clonotype comes from an adult with an advanced solid tumor such as melanoma, head and neck, liver or kidney cancer. Specimen: CD4+ or CD8+ T cells sorted from blood, collected in a trial of the OX40 agonist ivuxolimab. The CDR3 here is CASGLRTARHRGAVF. CDR3 nucleotide sequence: TGTGCTAGTGGTTTGAGAACAGCCCGGCACCGGGGAGCTGTTTTT.